A single sample gave rise to the 11 T cell receptor beta chains below, sequenced in a study of shared clonotypes between healthy human individuals. Using immunoSEQ multiplex PCR, the repertoire was profiled, and TCRdb retains in-frame clones only, with some absent. Of nearly 2 million clones in the sample, 85% to 95% are singletons; the top ten hold 1% to 1.5%. As defined, naive CD8 cells were CD45RO-negative and positively selected for CCR7, with terminally differentiated effector memory CD45RA+ cells excluded. Sequenced: naive CD8+ T cells sorted from blood. The receptors derive from a man aged 18 to 35 in good health.

The V gene is TRBV15, the J gene TRBJ2-4, with 16 nucleotides matching TRBD2. The trim removed 3 bases at V and 8 bases at J, leaving 7 bases unmatched. The CDR3 loop spans 17 amino acids. CDR1 and CDR2 from the germline V gene are LNHNV and YYDKDF (reference sequence). This CDR3 reads CATSSGTSGRAMDIQYF. The CDR3 bases are TGTGCCACCAGCAGTGGGACTAGCGGGAGGGCCATGGACATTCAGTACTTC.

The chain links TRBV6-5 to TRBJ2-2; D uncertain. With 2 bases removed from V and 5 bases from J, the gap between germline ends came to 9 bases. Germline CDR1 and CDR2: MNHEY and SVGAGI. This CDR3 region has 14 residues. The CDR3 region is CASSYGISTGELFF. In nucleotides, the CDR3 is TGTGCCAGCAGTTACGGGATCTCGACCGGGGAGCTGTTTTTT.

The chain is built from TRBV2 and TRBJ2-1, with no clear D. This CDR3 spans 13 amino acids. V shed 7 bases and J shed 3 bases, with 10 bases lying between them. Germline CDR1 reads SNHLY; CDR2 reads FYNNEI. The CDR3 spells CASTDGNYNEQFF. CDR3 DNA: TGTGCCAGCACGGACGGAAACTACAATGAGCAGTTCTTC. The complete variable domain, with remaining parts taken from reference TRBV2 and TRBJ2-1, reads EPEVTQTPSHQVTQMGQEVILRCVPISNHLYFYWYRQILGQKVEFLVSFYNNEISEKSEIFDDQFSVERPDGSNFTLKIRSTKLEDSAMYFCASTDGNYNEQFFGPGTRLTVL.

This clone showed up just once. This chain connects TRBV19 to TRBJ1-1; the D is unclear. Germline CDR1 reads LNHDA; CDR2 reads SQIVND (reference sequence). This CDR3 contains 14 residues. V lost 6 bases to trimming and J lost 4 bases, with 15 bases between them. The CDR3 reads CASRQLAGVTEAFF. In nucleotides, the CDR3 is TGTGCCAGTAGGCAGCTCGCGGGTGTCACTGAAGCTTTCTTT.

The sample holds one count of this clone. This rearrangement joins TRBV6-6 to TRBJ2-7; D is tentatively TRBD1 or TRBD2 (5 bases each). This CDR3 has 13 amino acids. V lost 4 bases to trimming and J lost 0 bases, with 7 bases between them. Per germline, CDR1 MNHNY and CDR2 SVGAGI (reference sequence). CDR3 sequence (DNA): TGTGCCAGCAGTTGGGGGAGCTCCTACGAGCAGTACTTC. Protein product: CASSWGSSYEQYF.

A word on this clone: The same CDR3 can be traced to other DNA sequences in this sample. This chain links TRBV4-1 with TRBJ2-7, with D hard to call. The germline V and J ends were trimmed by 1 base and 0 bases, with 7 bases remaining between them. CDR3 length equals 14 residues. From germline, CDR1 is MGHRA and CDR2 YSYEKL. CDR3 residues: CASSQAESSYEQYF. CDR3 DNA: TGCGCCAGCAGCCAAGCCGAAAGCTCCTACGAGCAGTACTTC.

The chain links TRBV28 to TRBJ1-1, with D perhaps TRBD1 (6 bases). The germline V gene encodes CDR1 MDHEN and CDR2 SYDVKM. With 4 bases removed from V and 11 bases from J, the gap between germline ends came to 26 bases. This CDR3 is built from 16 residues. In DNA, the CDR3 is TGTGCCAGCAGTTCAAGTATCAGGGGCCTTATAGGTATGGCTTTCTTT. It yields the protein CASSSSIRGLIGMAFF.

For the CDR3, the DNA is TGTGCCAGCAGCACGGACGGATTCACTGGGGCCAACGTCCTGACTTTC. Protein: CASSTDGFTGANVLTF. This rearrangement joins TRBV9 to TRBJ2-6; no firm D call. Per germline, CDR1 SGDLS and CDR2 YYNGEE. V was shortened by 4 bases and J by 2 bases, with 13 bases between the two germline ends. CDR3 length: 16 residues.

This chain connects TRBV14 to TRBJ1-4; D is uncertain. V lost 1 base, J lost 6 bases, and 6 bases lay in between. The germline V gene encodes CDR1 SGHDN and CDR2 FVKESK. The length of the CDR3 is 13 residues. In DNA, the CDR3 is TGTGCCAGCAGCCAAGCCCTGTATGAAAAACTGTTTTTT. As protein: CASSQALYEKLFF. The entire variable domain, with the rest obtained from reference TRBV14 and TRBJ1-4, is as follows: EAGVTQFPSHSVIEKGQTVTLRCDPISGHDNLYWYRRVMGKEIKFLLHFVKESKQDESGMPNNRFLAERTGGTYSTLKVQPAELEDSGVYFCASSQALYEKLFFGSGTQLSVL.

This chain uses TRBV7-9 with TRBJ1-5, with D possibly TRBD1 on 5 matching bases. Germline CDR1 and CDR2: SEHNR and FQNEAQ (reference sequence). V lost 5 bases and J lost 3, with 11 bases in between. There are 14 residues in the CDR3. CDR3 DNA sequence: TGTGCCAGCAGCCCCACAGGAAACAATCAGCCCCAGCATTTT. Its protein is CASSPTGNNQPQHF.

The gene calls are TRBV19 and TRBJ1-6; D unclear. CDR1 is LNHDA, CDR2 SQIVND, per germline (reference sequence). Between the trimmed V and J ends, which lost 8 bases and 0 bases, there was a span of 11 bases. The CDR3 is 15 residues long. CDR3 protein: CASLDLSSYNSPLHF. CDR3 DNA: TGTGCCAGTCTCGATCTGAGCTCCTATAATTCACCCCTCCACTTT.